These 13 T cell receptor beta chains were sequenced from one sample in a study of post-analysis software for immune sequencing data. Unique molecular identifiers featured in each of the TCR beta cDNA libraries. From the PCR reads, TCRdb called clonotypes with MiXCR, one entry per CDR3 protein. This sample has approximately 180,000 distinct CDR3 sequences, with approximately 30% found just once. Study results and caveats: Among 4 or 5 TRBV segments more frequent in patients than controls were TRBV5-6, TRBV5-1 and TRBV20-1.

These receptors have no identified antigens. Sequenced sample: blood. The receptor source for this set is a girl aged 5 to 17 with multiple sclerosis.

At least ten counts were recorded for this clonotype. The chain has TRBV7-2 and TRBJ2-2; D possibly corresponds to TRBD2 (6 bases). The CDR3 has 15 amino acids. V was shortened by 5 bases and J by 4 bases, with 14 bases between the two germline ends. Germline V CDR1 and CDR2: SGHTA, FQGNSA. In DNA form, the CDR3 reads TGTGCCAGCAGCGTCCAGCTAGCGTCCACCGGGGAGCTGTTTTTT. It translates to CASSVQLASTGELFF. Full variable domain (missing parts from reference TRBV7-2 and TRBJ2-2): GAGVSQSPSNKVTEKGKDVELRCDPISGHTALYWYRQSLGQGLEFLIYFQGNSAPDKSGLPSDRFSAERTGGSVSTLTIQRTQQEDSAVYLCASSVQLASTGELFFGEGSRLTVL.

This clonotype was counted a single time. Since a much larger clone is just one base distant, this may be a read error. The V gene is TRBV12-3 or TRBV12-4, the J gene TRBJ2-5; D gene uncertain. The DNA end lines up better with TRBJ2-7; the J call may be wrong. CDR3 length: 12 amino acids. The CDR3 DNA is TGTGCCAACAGTTTAAATGGGTACGAGCAGTACTTC. Translation gives CANSLNGYEQYF.

With regard to this clonotype: One end of the junction varies from germline; a read error may be responsible. This chain uses TRBV6-5 with TRBJ2-2; D not certain. CDR3 length: 16 amino acids. CDR1 is MNHEY and CDR2 is SVGAGI in the germline V gene. Written as DNA, the CDR3 is TGTGCCGGCAGTAGGGTTAGAGTATCGAACACCGGGGAGCTGTTTTTT. This sequence encodes CAGSRVRVSNTGELFF.

V gene TRBV20-1 combines with J gene TRBJ2-6; a possible D gene is TRBD2 (5 bases). Germline V gene lookup returns CDR1 DFQATT and CDR2 SNEGSKA (reference sequence). This CDR3 spans 18 amino acids. Trimming stripped 3 bases from V and 0 bases from J, with 18 bases between. The CDR3 spells CSASSPRDWGSGANVLTF. The CDR3 bases are TGCAGTGCTAGTAGCCCCCGGGATTGGGGCTCTGGGGCCAACGTCCTGACTTTC.

In its sample, this clonotype was seen many times. This chain links TRBV10-3 with TRBJ2-7, with 9 positions matching TRBD2. Germline V gene sequence: CDR1 ENHRY, CDR2 SYGVKD. The CDR3 runs 15 residues. V lost 0 bases, J lost 3 bases, and 3 bases stayed unmatched. CDR3 DNA: TGTGCCATCAGTGAGTCACTAGCGGGTGTCTACGAGCAGTACTTC. Protein: CAISESLAGVYEQYF.

The V gene is TRBV20-1, the J gene TRBJ2-7; D tentatively fits TRBD1 or TRBD2 (6 bases each). Trimming stripped 7 bases from V and 6 bases from J, with 19 bases between. Germline V gives CDR1 DFQATT, CDR2 SNEGSKA (reference sequence). CDR3 size: 13 residues. The chain's CDR3 is CSVLGGSTSEQYF. The CDR3 DNA follows: TGCAGTGTGTTAGGGGGGAGTACGTCCGAGCAGTACTTC.

V and J are TRBV29-1 and TRBJ2-4; no clear D gene. Trimming shortened V by 6 bases and J by 6 bases, and 6 bases separated the two germline ends. The germline V gene encodes CDR1 SQVTM and CDR2 ANQGSEA. The CDR3 covers 10 residues. The DNA for the CDR3 is TGCAGCGTCCTCCTAAACATTCAGTACTTC. This gives the protein CSVLLNIQYF.

This clonotype was counted between two and nine times. V is TRBV2 and J is TRBJ2-6, with TRBD2 matching 7 bases. V was clipped by 6 bases and J by 4 bases; unmatched bases: 9. This CDR3 has 16 residues. Germline V gene sequence: CDR1 SNHLY, CDR2 FYNNEI. The CDR3 loop is CASSRTGRTGANVLTF. The CDR3 DNA follows: TGTGCCAGCAGCAGGACCGGGAGGACCGGGGCCAACGTCCTGACTTTC.

This clonotype was seen many times. The chain combines TRBV12-3 or TRBV12-4 with TRBJ2-3; D gene ambiguous. Trimming shortened V by 5 bases and J by 3 bases, and 9 bases separated the two germline ends. This CDR3 spans 13 amino acids. CDR3 region: CASSELGTDTQYF. As DNA, the CDR3 is TGTGCCAGCAGTGAGCTAGGGACAGATACGCAGTATTTT.

This clonotype was observed a handful of times. The V and J genes are TRBV12-3 or TRBV12-4 and TRBJ2-5; weak D call: TRBD1 (5 bases). Trimming removed 5 bases at V and 3 bases at J, with 19 bases between. The CDR3 runs to 16 residues. The CDR3 DNA reads as TGTGCCAGCAGTCCACTCGACAGACCAATCGAAGAGACCCAGTACTTC. As protein: CASSPLDRPIEETQYF.

This clonotype appeared many times. This chain connects TRBV28 to TRBJ2-1, with 8 positions matching TRBD2. Germline assignment: CDR1 MDHEN and CDR2 SYDVKM. J lost 4 bases, V lost 3 bases, and 5 bases had no gene match. This CDR3 is 15 amino acids long. Here the CDR3 reads CASSFPGTRYNEQFF. The CDR3 DNA reads as TGTGCCAGCAGTTTCCCCGGGACTAGGTACAATGAGCAGTTCTTC.

The table lists this clonotype with a few counts. This chain connects TRBV12-5 to TRBJ2-1; 14 nucleotides line up with TRBD2. Losses at the gene ends were 6 bases for V and 8 bases for J; bases not matched to a gene: 12. This CDR3 is built from 17 residues. The germline V gene encodes CDR1 LGHNT and CDR2 FRNRAP. The CDR3 region is CASGRTGTSGSNYEQFF. The CDR3 DNA is TGTGCTAGTGGGAGGACCGGGACTAGCGGGAGCAACTATGAGCAGTTCTTC.

CDR3 protein: CSAIGGGLYNSPLHF. CDR3 DNA sequence: TGCAGTGCCATAGGAGGGGGACTCTATAATTCACCCCTCCACTTT. The chain recombines TRBV20-1 with TRBJ1-6, with D maybe TRBD1 (6 bases). V lost 6 bases and J lost 3, with 15 bases in between. Germline CDR1 reads DFQATT; CDR2 reads SNEGSKA (reference sequence). The CDR3 runs to 15 residues.